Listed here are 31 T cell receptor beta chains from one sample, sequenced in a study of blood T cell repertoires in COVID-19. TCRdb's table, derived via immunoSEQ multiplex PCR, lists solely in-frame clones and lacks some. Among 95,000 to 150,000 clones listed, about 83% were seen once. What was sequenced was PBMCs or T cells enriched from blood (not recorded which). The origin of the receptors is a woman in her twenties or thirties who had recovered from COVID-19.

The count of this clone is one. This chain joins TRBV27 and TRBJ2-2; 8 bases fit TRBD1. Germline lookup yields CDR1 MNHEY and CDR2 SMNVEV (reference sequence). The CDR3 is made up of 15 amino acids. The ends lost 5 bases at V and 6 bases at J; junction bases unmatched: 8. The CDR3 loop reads CASSIQGARAGELFF. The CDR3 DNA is TGTGCCAGCAGTATCCAGGGGGCGCGAGCCGGGGAGCTGTTTTTT.

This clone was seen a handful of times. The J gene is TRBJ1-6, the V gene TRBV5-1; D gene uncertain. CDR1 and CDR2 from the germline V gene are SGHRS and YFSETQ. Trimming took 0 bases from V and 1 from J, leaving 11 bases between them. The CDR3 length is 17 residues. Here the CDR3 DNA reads TGCGCCAGCAGCTTGGTCTCACAGTTTTCCTATAATTCACCCCTCCACTTT. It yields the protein CASSLVSQFSYNSPLHF.

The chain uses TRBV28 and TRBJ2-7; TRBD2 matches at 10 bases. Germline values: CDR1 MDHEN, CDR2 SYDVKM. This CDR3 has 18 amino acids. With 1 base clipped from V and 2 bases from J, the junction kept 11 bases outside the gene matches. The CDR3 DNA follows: TGTGCCAGCAGTTTATATGTGGGCGGGACTAGCGTGACCTACGAGCAGTACTTC. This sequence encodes CASSLYVGGTSVTYEQYF.

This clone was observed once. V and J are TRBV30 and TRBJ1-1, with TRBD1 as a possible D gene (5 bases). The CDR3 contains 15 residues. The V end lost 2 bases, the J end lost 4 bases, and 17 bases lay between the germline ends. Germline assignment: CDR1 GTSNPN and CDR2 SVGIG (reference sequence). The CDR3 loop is CAWSSTGVWATEAFF. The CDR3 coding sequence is TGTGCCTGGAGTTCGACGGGGGTCTGGGCCACTGAAGCTTTCTTT.

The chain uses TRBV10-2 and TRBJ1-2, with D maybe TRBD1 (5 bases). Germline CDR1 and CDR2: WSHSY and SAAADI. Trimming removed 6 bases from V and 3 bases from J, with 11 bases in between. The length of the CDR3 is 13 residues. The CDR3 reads CASSPTADYGYTF. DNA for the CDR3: TGCGCCAGCAGCCCGACAGCAGACTATGGCTACACCTTC.

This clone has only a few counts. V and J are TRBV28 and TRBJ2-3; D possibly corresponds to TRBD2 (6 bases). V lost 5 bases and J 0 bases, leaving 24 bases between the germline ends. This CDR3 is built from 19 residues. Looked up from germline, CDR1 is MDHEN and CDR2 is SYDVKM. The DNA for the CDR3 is TGTGCCAGCAGTCCATCCGTGGGGACCGGGACTTATAGCACAGATACGCAGTATTTT. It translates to CASSPSVGTGTYSTDTQYF.

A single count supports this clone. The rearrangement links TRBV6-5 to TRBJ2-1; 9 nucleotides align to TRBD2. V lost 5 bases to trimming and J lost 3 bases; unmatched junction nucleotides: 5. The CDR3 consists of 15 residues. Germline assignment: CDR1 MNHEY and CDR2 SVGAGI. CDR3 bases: TGTGCCAGCAGTCCCAGCGGGAGGTTCTACAATGAGCAGTTCTTC. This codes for CASSPSGRFYNEQFF.

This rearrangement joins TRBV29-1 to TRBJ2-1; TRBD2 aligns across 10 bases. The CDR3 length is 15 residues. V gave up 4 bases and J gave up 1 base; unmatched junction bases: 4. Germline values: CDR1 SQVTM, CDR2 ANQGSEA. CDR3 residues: CSVARTSGSYNEQFF. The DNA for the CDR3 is TGCAGCGTTGCCCGGACTAGCGGTTCCTACAATGAGCAGTTCTTC.

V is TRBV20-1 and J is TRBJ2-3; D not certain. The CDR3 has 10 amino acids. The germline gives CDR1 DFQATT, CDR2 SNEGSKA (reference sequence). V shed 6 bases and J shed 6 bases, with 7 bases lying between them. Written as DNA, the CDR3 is TGCAGTGCGCCCGGGGATACGCAGTATTTT. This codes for CSAPGDTQYF.

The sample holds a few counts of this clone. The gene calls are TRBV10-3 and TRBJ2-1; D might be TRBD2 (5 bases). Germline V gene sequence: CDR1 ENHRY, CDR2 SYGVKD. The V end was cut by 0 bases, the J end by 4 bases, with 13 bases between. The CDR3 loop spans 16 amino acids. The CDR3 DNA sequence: TGTGCCATCAGTGAGTCGCCCCGGGGAACTTACAATGAGCAGTTCTTC. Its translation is CAISESPRGTYNEQFF.

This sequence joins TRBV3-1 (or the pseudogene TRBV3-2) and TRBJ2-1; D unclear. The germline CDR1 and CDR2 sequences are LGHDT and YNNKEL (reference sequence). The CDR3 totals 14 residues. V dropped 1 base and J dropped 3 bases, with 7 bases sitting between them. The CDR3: CASSQGRNYNEQFF. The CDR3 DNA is TGTGCCAGCAGCCAAGGGAGAAACTACAATGAGCAGTTCTTC.

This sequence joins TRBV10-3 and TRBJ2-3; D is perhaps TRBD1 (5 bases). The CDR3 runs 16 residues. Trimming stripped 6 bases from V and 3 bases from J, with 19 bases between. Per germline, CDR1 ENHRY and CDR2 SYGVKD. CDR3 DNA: TGTGCCATCAGCCTCACCCAGGGATCCTGGACAGATACGCAGTATTTT. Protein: CAISLTQGSWTDTQYF.

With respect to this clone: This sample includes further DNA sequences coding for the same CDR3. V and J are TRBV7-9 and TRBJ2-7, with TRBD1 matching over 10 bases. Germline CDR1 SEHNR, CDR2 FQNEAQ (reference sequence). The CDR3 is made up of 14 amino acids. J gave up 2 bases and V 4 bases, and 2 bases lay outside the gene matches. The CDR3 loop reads CASSSGQGTYEQYF. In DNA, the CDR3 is TGTGCCAGCAGCTCGGGACAGGGGACCTACGAGCAGTACTTC.

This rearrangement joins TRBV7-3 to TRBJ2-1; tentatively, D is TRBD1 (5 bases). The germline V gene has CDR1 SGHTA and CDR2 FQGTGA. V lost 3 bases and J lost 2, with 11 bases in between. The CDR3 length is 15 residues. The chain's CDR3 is CASSLGHSAYNEQFF. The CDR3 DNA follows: TGTGCCAGCAGCTTGGGGCATTCCGCCTACAATGAGCAGTTCTTC.

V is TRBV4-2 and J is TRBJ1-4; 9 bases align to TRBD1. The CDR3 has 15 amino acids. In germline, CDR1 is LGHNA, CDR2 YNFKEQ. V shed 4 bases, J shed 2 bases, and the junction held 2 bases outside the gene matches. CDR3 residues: CASSRDRDTNEKLFF. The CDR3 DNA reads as TGTGCCAGCAGCCGGGACAGGGATACTAATGAAAAACTGTTTTTT.

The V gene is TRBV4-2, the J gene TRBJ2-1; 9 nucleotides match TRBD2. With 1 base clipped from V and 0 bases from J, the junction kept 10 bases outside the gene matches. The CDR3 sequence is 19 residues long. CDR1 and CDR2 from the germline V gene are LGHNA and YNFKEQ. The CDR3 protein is CASSQAGNSGSLSYNEQFF. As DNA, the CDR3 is TGTGCCAGCAGCCAAGCGGGAAATAGCGGGAGCCTCTCCTACAATGAGCAGTTCTTC.

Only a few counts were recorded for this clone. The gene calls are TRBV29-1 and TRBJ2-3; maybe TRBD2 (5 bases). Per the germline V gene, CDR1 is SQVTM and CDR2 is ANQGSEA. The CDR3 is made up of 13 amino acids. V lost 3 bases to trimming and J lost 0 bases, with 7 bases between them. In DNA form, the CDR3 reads TGCAGCGTTGATGCTAGCAGCACAGATACGCAGTATTTT. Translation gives CSVDASSTDTQYF.

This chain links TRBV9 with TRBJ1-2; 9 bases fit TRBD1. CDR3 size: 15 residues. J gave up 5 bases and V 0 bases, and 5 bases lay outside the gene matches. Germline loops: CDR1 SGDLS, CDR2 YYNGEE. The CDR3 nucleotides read TGTGCCAGCAGCGTAGACATGGGACAGGGTTATGGCTACACCTTC. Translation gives CASSVDMGQGYGYTF.

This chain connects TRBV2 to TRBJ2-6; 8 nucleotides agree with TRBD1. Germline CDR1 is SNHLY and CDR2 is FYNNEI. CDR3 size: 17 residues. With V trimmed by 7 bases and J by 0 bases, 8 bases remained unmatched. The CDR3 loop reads CASTDRTGSSGANVLTF. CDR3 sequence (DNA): TGTGCCAGCACTGACCGGACAGGGAGCTCTGGGGCCAACGTCCTGACTTTC.

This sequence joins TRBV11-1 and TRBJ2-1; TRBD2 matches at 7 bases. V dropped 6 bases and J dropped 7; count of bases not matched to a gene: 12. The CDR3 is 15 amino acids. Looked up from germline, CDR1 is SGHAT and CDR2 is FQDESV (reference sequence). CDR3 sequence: CASRFRAGDRNEQFF. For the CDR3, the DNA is TGTGCCAGCAGGTTCAGGGCGGGAGACCGAAATGAGCAGTTCTTC.

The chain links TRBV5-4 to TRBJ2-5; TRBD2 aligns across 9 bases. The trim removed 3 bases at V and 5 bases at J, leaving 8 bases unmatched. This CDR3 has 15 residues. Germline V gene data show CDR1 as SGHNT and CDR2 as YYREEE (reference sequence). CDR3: CASSWVAGDAETQYF. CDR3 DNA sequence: TGTGCCAGCAGCTGGGTAGCGGGAGATGCGGAGACCCAGTACTTC.

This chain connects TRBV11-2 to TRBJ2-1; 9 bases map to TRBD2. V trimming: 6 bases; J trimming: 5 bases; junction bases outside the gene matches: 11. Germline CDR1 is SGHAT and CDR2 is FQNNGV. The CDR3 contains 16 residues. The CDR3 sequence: CASRLLSGRSHNEQFF. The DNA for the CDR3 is TGTGCCAGCAGACTTTTAAGCGGGAGGTCCCACAATGAGCAGTTCTTC.

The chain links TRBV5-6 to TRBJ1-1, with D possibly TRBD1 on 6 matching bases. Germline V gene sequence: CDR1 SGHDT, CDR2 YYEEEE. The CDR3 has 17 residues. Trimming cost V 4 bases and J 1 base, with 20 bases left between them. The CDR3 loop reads CASSPGWQGRSNTEAFF. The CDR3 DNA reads TGTGCCAGCAGCCCCGGATGGCAGGGGCGGTCGAACACTGAAGCTTTCTTT.

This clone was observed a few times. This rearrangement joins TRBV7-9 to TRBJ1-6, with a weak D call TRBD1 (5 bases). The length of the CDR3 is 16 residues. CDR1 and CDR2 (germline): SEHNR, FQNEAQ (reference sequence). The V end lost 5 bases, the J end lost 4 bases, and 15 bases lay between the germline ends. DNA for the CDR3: TGTGCCAGCAGCACCGGGCAGGGATTTTATAATTCACCCCTCCACTTT. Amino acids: CASSTGQGFYNSPLHF.

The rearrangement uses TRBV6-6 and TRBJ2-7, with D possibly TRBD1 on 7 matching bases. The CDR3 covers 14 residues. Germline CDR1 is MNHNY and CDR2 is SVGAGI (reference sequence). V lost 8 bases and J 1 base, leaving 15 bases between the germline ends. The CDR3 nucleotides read TGTGCCAGCGGATGGGCAGGGGGGTCCTACGAGCAGTACTTC. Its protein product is CASGWAGGSYEQYF.

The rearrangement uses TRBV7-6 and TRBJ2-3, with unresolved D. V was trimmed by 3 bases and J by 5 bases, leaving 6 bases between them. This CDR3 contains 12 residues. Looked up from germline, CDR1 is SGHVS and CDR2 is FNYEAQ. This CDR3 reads CASSFSEDTQYF. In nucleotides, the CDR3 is TGTGCCAGCAGCTTCTCAGAAGATACGCAGTATTTT. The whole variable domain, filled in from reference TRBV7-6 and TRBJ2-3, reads GAGVSQSPRYKVTKRGQDVALRCDPISGHVSLYWYRQALGQGPEFLTYFNYEAQQDKSGLPNDRFSAERPEGSISTLTIQRTEQRDSAMYRCASSFSEDTQYFGPGTRLTVL.

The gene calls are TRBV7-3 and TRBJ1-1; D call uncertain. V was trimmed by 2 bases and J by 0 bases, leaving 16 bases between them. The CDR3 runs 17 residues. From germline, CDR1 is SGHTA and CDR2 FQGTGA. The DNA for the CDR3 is TGTGCCAGCAGCTTAGATCCGGGTCTTAAGATGAACACTGAAGCTTTCTTT. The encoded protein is CASSLDPGLKMNTEAFF. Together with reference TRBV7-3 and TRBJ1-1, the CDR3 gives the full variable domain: GAGVSQTPSNKVTEKGKYVELRCDPISGHTALYWYRQSLGQGPEFLIYFQGTGAADDSGLPNDRFFAVRPEGSVSTLKIQRTERGDSAVYLCASSLDPGLKMNTEAFFGQGTRLTVV.

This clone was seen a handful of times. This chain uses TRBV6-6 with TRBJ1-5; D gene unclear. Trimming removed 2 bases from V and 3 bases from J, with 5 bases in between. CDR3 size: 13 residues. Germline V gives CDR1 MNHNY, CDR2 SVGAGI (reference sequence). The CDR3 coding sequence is TGTGCCAGCAGTTACCGGGACAATCAGCCCCAGCATTTT. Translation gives CASSYRDNQPQHF.

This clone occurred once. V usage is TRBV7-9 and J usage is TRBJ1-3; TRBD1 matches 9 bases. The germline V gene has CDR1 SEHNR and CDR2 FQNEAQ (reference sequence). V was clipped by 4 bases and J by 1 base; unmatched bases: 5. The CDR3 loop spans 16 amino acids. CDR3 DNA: TGTGCCAGCAGCTCCGGGACAGGGAGTTCTGGAAACACCATATATTTT. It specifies CASSSGTGSSGNTIYF.

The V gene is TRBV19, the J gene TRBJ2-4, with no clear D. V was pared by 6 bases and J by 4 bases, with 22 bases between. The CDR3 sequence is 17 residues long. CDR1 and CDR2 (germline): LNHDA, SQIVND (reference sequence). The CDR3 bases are TGTGCCAGTAGCTCCCCCCCTGGGCCAGCAAGAAAAAACATTCAGTACTTC. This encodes CASSSPPGPARKNIQYF.

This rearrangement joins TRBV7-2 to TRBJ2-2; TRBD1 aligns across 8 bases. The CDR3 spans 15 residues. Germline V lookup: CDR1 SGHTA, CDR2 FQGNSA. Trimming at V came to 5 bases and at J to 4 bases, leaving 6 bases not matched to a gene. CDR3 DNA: TGTGCCAGCAGCGCTCAGGGGGCTGGCACCGGGGAGCTGTTTTTT. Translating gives CASSAQGAGTGELFF.